This TCR beta chain was observed in a study of CD8+ T cells in alopecia areata. Comments on this clone: Its antigen is not known.

Germline V CDR1 and CDR2: MNHEY, SMNVEV (reference sequence). Trimming took 6 bases from V and 0 from J, leaving 9 bases between them. The CDR3 runs to 14 residues. As to treatment: oral pan-JAK inhibitor, 5-10 mg twice daily. Extraction of RNA preceded its reverse transcription into cDNA, which served as the sequencing template. TCRdb's table, derived via immunoSEQ multiplex PCR, lists solely in-frame clones and lacks some. The table has fewer than 110,000 clones, about 60% seen once; the top ten hold less than 20%. Overall study results and limits: A great number of expanded lesional clones endured in scalp and blood during tofacitinib. In scalp samples, resident alphabeta T cells of normal skin are also sequenced.

The sequence came from a human donor with alopecia areata. Sequencing used CD8+ T cells sorted from blood, obtained at approximately week 60, from a patient treated with tofacitinib. This chain joins TRBV27 and TRBJ1-5; D remains unclear. CDR3 protein: CASSPTASNQPQHF. The DNA of the CDR3 is TGTGCCAGCAGCCCCACAGCTAGCAATCAGCCCCAGCATTTT.